These 12 T cell receptor beta chains were sequenced from one sample in a study of STAT5B mutations in CD4+ large granular lymphocyte leukemia. The assay was immunoSEQ multiplex PCR, and TCRdb's table has in-frame clones only and misses some. The sample holds approximately 30,000 clones, more than 70% seen once. Sequencing used CD4+ T cells from blood buffy coats. The source is a human donor in good health.

This clone appeared a single time. The chain has TRBV7-2 and TRBJ2-2; 12 positions agree with TRBD2. The CDR3 has 16 amino acids. Germline CDR1 SGHTA, CDR2 FQGNSA. V trimming: 4 bases; J trimming: 5 bases; junction bases outside the gene matches: 5. CDR3 region: CASSSTSGSLTGELFF. Written as DNA, the CDR3 is TGTGCCAGCAGCTCGACTAGCGGGAGCTTAACCGGGGAGCTGTTTTTT.

The chain links TRBV7-6 to TRBJ2-7; 8 bases are shared with TRBD2. Per the germline V gene, CDR1 is SGHVS and CDR2 is FNYEAQ. Trimming removed 1 base from V and 5 bases from J; junction bases left unmatched: 13. There are 17 residues in the CDR3. CDR3 amino acids: CASSLDGGGSGINEQYF. DNA for the CDR3: TGTGCCAGCAGCTTAGACGGGGGTGGTAGCGGGATCAACGAGCAGTACTTC.

CDR3 sequence reads: CASSEYRGRGNTEAFF. The CDR3 DNA is TGCGCCAGCAGCGAATACAGGGGGCGAGGGAACACTGAAGCTTTCTTT. V is TRBV5-1 and J is TRBJ1-1, with TRBD1 identical over 9 bases. Germline V gene lookup returns CDR1 SGHRS and CDR2 YFSETQ. The CDR3 runs to 16 residues. The V gene end was trimmed by 4 bases and the J gene end by 1 base; junction bases not matched to a gene: 8.

V and J are TRBV30 and TRBJ2-7; a weak D match, TRBD2 (6 bases). CDR1 is GTSNPN and CDR2 is SVGIG in the germline V gene (reference sequence). V was trimmed by 4 bases and J by 3 bases, leaving 16 bases between them. The CDR3 has 14 amino acids. The CDR3 DNA is TGTGCCTGGACCGCTGGCGGGGCGGGCTACGAGCAGTACTTC. Translated: CAWTAGGAGYEQYF.

This clone was seen a single time. This sequence joins TRBV5-1 and TRBJ2-7, with 10 bases matching TRBD2. The CDR3 length is 16 residues. In germline, CDR1 is SGHRS, CDR2 YFSETQ. Unmatched junction bases numbered 14, after V lost 7 bases and J lost 4 bases. The CDR3 coding sequence is TGCGCCAGCGCCCGTTCTAGCGGGAGAGGTGAATACGAGCAGTACTTC. Translated: CASARSSGRGEYEQYF.

The chain couples TRBV6-5 to TRBJ1-3; D uncertain. Per germline, CDR1 MNHEY and CDR2 SVGAGI. The CDR3 sequence is 15 residues long. Trimming shortened V by 4 bases and J by 4 bases, and 14 bases separated the two germline ends. Here the CDR3 reads CASSWGGKPGNTIYF. The CDR3 region has the DNA TGTGCCAGCAGTTGGGGAGGGAAACCCGGAAACACCATATATTTT.

This clone was detected only a few times. V usage is TRBV27 and J usage is TRBJ2-7; D is unresolved. This CDR3 is 15 amino acids long. Per germline, CDR1 MNHEY and CDR2 SMNVEV (reference sequence). The ends were cut back, 5 bases at V and 4 bases at J, with 18 bases in the middle. CDR3 bases: TGTGCCAGCAGTACGATAAAAGGGCAGGATTACGAGCAGTACTTC. Protein: CASSTIKGQDYEQYF.

The chain links TRBV4-3 to TRBJ1-1, with a tentative D call TRBD1 (6 bases). The CDR3 is 15 residues long. Germline CDR1 is LGHNA and CDR2 is YSLEER. Trimming removed 0 bases at V and 4 bases at J, with 12 bases between. The CDR3 region is CASSQEAGVGTEAFF. The CDR3 DNA reads TGCGCCAGCAGCCAAGAAGCAGGGGTGGGCACTGAAGCTTTCTTT.

The rearrangement joins TRBV7-9 to TRBJ1-3; D gene unclear. In germline, CDR1 is SEHNR, CDR2 FQNEAQ (reference sequence). The CDR3 consists of 14 residues. Trimming took 2 bases from V and 0 from J, leaving 5 bases between them. In DNA, the CDR3 is TGTGCCAGCAGCTTAAATCCCTCTGGAAACACCATATATTTT. Amino acid sequence: CASSLNPSGNTIYF. Complete variable domain (other parts from reference TRBV7-9 and TRBJ1-3): DTGVSQNPRHKITKRGQNVTFRCDPISEHNRLYWYRQTLGQGPEFLTYFQNEAQLEKSRLLSDRFSAERPKGSFSTLEIQRTEQGDSAMYLCASSLNPSGNTIYFGEGSWLTVV.

The chain has TRBV2 and TRBJ2-2; D is undetermined. This CDR3 is built from 15 residues. Per the germline V gene, CDR1 is SNHLY and CDR2 is FYNNEI. Trimming removed 6 bases at V and 3 bases at J, with 14 bases between. The CDR3 DNA sequence: TGTGCCAGCAGCCCCCTCCCGGGTGACACCGGGGAGCTGTTTTTT. Translation gives CASSPLPGDTGELFF.

This chain links TRBV27 with TRBJ2-7; the D gene is possibly TRBD1 (5 bases). This CDR3 is 13 amino acids long. Germline V CDR1 and CDR2: MNHEY, SMNVEV (reference sequence). Trimming left V 6 bases short and J 1 base short, with 10 bases between. The CDR3 loop reads CASSPRGSYEQYF. In nucleotides, the CDR3 is TGTGCCAGCAGCCCAAGGGGTTCCTACGAGCAGTACTTC.

The chain couples TRBV20-1 to TRBJ1-3; D is ambiguous. CDR3 length: 11 amino acids. Germline V gene lookup returns CDR1 DFQATT and CDR2 SNEGSKA (reference sequence). V lost 3 bases to trimming and J lost 3 bases, with 3 bases between them. CDR3 bases: TGCAGTGCTAGCGGTGGAAACACCATATATTTT. Its protein product is CSASGGNTIYF.